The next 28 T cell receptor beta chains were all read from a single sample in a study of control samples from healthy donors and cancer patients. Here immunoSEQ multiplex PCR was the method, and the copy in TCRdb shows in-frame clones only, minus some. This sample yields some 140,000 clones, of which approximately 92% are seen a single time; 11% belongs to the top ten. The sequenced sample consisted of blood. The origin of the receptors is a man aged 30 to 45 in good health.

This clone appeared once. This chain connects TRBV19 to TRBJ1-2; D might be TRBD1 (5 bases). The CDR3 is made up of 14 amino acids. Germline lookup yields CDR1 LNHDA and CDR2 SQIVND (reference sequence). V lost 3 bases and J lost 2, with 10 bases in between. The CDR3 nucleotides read TGTGCCAGTAGTATTGAGTGGGACAACTATGGCTACACCTTC. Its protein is CASSIEWDNYGYTF. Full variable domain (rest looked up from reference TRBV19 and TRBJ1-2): DGGITQSPKYLFRKEGQNVTLSCEQNLNHDAMYWYRQDPGQGLRLIYYSQIVNDFQKGDIAEGYSVSREKKESFPLTVTSAQKNPTAFYLCASSIEWDNYGYTFGSGTRLTVV.

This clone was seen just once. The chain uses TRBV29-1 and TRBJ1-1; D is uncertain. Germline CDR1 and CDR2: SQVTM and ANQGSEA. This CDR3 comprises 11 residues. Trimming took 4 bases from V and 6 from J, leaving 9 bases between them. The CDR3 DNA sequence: TGCAGCGTTGGGCAGACGGCTGAAGCTTTCTTT. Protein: CSVGQTAEAFF.

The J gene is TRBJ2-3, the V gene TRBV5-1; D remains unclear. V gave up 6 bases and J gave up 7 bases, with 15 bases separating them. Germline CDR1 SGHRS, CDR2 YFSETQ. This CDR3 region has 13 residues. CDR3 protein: CASTPALSYTQYF. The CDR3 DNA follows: TGCGCCAGCACCCCAGCATTGTCGTATACGCAGTATTTT.

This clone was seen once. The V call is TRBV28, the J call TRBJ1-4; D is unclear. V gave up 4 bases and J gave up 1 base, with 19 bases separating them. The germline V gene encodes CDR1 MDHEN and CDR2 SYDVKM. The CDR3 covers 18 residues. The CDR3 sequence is CASSSIGRQLGTNEKLFF. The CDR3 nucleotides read TGTGCCAGCAGTTCCATCGGTCGCCAACTCGGAACTAATGAAAAACTGTTTTTT.

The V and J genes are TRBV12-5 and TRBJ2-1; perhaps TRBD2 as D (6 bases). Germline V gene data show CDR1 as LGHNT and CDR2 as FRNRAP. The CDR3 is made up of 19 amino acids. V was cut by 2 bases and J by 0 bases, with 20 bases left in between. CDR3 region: CASGLRLGTHRSSYNEQFF. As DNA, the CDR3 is TGTGCTAGTGGTTTGCGACTAGGGACGCATCGCAGCTCCTACAATGAGCAGTTCTTC.

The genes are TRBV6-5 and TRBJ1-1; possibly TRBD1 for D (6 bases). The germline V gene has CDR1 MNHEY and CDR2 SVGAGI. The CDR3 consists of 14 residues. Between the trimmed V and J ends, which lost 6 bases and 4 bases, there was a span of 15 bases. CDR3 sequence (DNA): TGTGCCAGCAGCAGACAGGCTGAAGGCACTGAAGCTTTCTTT. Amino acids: CASSRQAEGTEAFF.

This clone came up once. CDR3 residues: CASSVISGEGDGYTF. The DNA of the CDR3 is TGTGCCAGCAGCGTAATATCAGGGGAAGGGGATGGCTACACCTTC. The chain links TRBV9 to TRBJ1-2, with D possibly TRBD1 on 6 matching bases. V was shortened by 1 base and J by 6 bases, with 16 bases between the two germline ends. Germline CDR1 SGDLS, CDR2 YYNGEE. The CDR3 loop spans 15 amino acids.

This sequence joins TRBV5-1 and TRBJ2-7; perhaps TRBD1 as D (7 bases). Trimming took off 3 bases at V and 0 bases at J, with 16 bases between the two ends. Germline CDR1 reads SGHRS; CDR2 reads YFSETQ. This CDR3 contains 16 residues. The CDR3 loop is CASSSQGTPNSYEQYF. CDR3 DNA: TGCGCCAGCAGCTCACAGGGGACTCCTAACTCCTACGAGCAGTACTTC.

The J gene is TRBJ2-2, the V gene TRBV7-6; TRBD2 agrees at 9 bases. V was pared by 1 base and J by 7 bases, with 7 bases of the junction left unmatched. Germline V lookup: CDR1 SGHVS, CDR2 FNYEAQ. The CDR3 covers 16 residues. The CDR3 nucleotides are TGTGCCAGCAGCTTAGGGGCGGGACTAGCAGGCGGGGAGCTGTTTTTT. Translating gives CASSLGAGLAGGELFF.

In DNA, the CDR3 is TGTGCCAGTAGTATAGTTACCGGGACTGAAATCTATGGCTACACCTTC. This codes for CASSIVTGTEIYGYTF. The chain combines TRBV19 with TRBJ1-2; possibly TRBD1 for D (5 bases). From germline, CDR1 is LNHDA and CDR2 SQIVND (reference sequence). This CDR3 is 16 amino acids long. V lost 1 base, J lost 4 bases, and 16 bases lay in between.

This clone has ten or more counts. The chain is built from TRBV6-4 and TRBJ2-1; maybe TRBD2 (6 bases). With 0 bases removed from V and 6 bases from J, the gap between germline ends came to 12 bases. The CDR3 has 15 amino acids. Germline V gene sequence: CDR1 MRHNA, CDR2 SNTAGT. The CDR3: CASSDSYGSPNEQFF. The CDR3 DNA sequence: TGTGCCAGCAGTGACTCTTACGGGAGTCCCAATGAGCAGTTCTTC.

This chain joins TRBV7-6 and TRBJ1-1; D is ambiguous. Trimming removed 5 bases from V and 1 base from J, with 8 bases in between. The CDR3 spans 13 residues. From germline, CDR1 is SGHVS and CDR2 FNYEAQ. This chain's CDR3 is CASSMTQNTEAFF. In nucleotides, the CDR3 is TGTGCCAGCAGCATGACCCAGAACACTGAAGCTTTCTTT. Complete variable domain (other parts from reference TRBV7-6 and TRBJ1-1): GAGVSQSPRYKVTKRGQDVALRCDPISGHVSLYWYRQALGQGPEFLTYFNYEAQQDKSGLPNDRFSAERPEGSISTLTIQRTEQRDSAMYRCASSMTQNTEAFFGQGTRLTVV.

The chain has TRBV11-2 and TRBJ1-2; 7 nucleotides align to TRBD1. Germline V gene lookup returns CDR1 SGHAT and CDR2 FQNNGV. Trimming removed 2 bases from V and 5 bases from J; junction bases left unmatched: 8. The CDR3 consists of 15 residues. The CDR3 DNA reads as TGTGCCAGCAGCTTACAAGACAGGGTGGTGTATGGCTACACCTTC. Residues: CASSLQDRVVYGYTF.

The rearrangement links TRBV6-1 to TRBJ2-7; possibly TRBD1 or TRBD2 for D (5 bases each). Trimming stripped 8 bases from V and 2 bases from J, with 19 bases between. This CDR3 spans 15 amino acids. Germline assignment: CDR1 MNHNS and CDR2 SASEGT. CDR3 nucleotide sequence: TGTGCCAGCTGTCCCTCGGGGCCCTTGGCCTACGAGCAGTACTTC. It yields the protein CASCPSGPLAYEQYF.

CDR3 sequence: CASSIVRSSGANVLTF. In nucleotides, the CDR3 is TGTGCCAGCAGCATCGTACGAAGCTCTGGGGCCAACGTCCTGACTTTC. The chain has TRBV7-9 and TRBJ2-6; D is uncertain. The CDR3 runs to 16 residues. Germline-derived CDR1 and CDR2 are SEHNR and FQNEAQ (reference sequence). V was cut by 5 bases and J by 0 bases, with 11 bases left in between.

This CDR3 is CASSFESDTQYF. For the CDR3, the DNA is TGTGCCAGCAGCTTTGAGTCAGATACGCAGTATTTT. The chain links TRBV5-4 to TRBJ2-3; D is unclear. The CDR3 spans 12 residues. Germline CDR1 and CDR2: SGHNT and YYREEE (reference sequence). V was trimmed by 2 bases and J by 4 bases, leaving 5 bases between them. The variable domain in full, with the rest retrieved from reference TRBV5-4 and TRBJ2-3, is ETGVTQSPTHLIKTRGQQVTLRCSSQSGHNTVSWYQQALGQGPQFIFQYYREEENGRGNFPPRFSGLQFPNYSSELNVNALELDDSALYLCASSFESDTQYFGPGTRLTVL.

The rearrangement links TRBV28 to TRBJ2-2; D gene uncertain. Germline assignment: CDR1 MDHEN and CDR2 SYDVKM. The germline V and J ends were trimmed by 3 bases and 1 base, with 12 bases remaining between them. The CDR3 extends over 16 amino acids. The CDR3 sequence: CASSLYDSLNTGELFF. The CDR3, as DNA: TGTGCCAGCAGTTTGTACGACTCGCTGAACACCGGGGAGCTGTTTTTT.

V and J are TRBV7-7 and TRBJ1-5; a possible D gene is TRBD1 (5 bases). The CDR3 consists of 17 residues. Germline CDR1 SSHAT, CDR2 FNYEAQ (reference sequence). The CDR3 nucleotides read TGTGCTGGCGTAGGGGACCAAACTCGCTATAGCAATCAGCCCCAGCATTTT. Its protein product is CAGVGDQTRYSNQPQHF.

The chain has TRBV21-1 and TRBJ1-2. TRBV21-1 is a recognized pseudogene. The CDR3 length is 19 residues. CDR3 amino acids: CASSKIMTNPGPRDYGYTF. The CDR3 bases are TGTGCCAGCAGCAAAATAATGACGAATCCGGGACCGCGGGACTATGGCTACACCTTC.

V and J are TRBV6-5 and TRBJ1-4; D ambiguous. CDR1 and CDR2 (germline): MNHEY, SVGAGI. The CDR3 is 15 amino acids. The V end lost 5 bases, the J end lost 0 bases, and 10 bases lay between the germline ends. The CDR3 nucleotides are TGTGCCAGCAGTCCGCCCTTTGCAACTAATGAAAAACTGTTTTTT. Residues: CASSPPFATNEKLFF.

The CDR3 protein is CASRNLRGTGDAHF. The CDR3 bases are TGTGCCAGCCGTAACCTACGAGGCACAGGCGATGCGCATTTT. The chain is built from TRBV27 and TRBJ1-5; D might be TRBD1 (5 bases). With 8 bases removed from V and 15 bases from J, the gap between germline ends came to 26 bases. This CDR3 is built from 14 residues. Germline V lookup: CDR1 MNHEY, CDR2 SMNVEV (reference sequence).

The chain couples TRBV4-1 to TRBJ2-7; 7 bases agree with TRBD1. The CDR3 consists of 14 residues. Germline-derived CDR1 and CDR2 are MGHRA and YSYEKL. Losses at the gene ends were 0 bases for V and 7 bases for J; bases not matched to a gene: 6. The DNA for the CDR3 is TGCGCCAGCAGCCAAGACCCAGGGGGTGAAGAGCAGTACTTC. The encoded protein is CASSQDPGGEEQYF.

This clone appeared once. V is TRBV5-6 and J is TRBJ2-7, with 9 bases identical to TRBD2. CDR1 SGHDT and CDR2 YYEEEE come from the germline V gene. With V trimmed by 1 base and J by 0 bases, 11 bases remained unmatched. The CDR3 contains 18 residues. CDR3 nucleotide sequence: TGTGCCAGCAGCTTGCTTGTAGCGGGAGCATTAAACTCCTACGAGCAGTACTTC. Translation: CASSLLVAGALNSYEQYF. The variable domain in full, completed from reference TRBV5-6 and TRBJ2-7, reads DAGVTQSPTHLIKTRGQQVTLRCSPKSGHDTVSWYQQALGQGPQFIFQYYEEEERQRGNFPDRFSGHQFPNYSSELNVNALLLGDSALYLCASSLLVAGALNSYEQYFGPGTRLTVT.

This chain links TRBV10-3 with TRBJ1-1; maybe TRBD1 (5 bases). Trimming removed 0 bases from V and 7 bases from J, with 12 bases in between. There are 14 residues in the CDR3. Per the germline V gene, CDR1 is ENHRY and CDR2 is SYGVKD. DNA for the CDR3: TGTGCCATCAGTGAGTCGGGGGGATTGAGTGAAGCTTTCTTT. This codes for CAISESGGLSEAFF.

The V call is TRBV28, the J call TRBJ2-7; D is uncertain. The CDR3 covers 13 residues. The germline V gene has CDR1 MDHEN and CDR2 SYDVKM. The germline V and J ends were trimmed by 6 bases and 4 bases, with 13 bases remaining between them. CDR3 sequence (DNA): TGTGCCAGCAGCCAAGGACGGAGATACGAGCAGTACTTC. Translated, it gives CASSQGRRYEQYF.

The CDR3 region is CASSPLRGRVNTEAFF. CDR3 DNA sequence: TGTGCCAGCAGCCCCCTCCGCGGGAGGGTGAACACTGAAGCTTTCTTT. The chain carries TRBV7-9 and TRBJ1-1; D not resolved. Trimming pared 5 bases from V and 0 bases from J, leaving 16 bases between. Germline V lookup: CDR1 SEHNR, CDR2 FQNEAQ (reference sequence). The CDR3 is made up of 16 amino acids. The variable domain in full, with the rest retrieved from reference TRBV7-9 and TRBJ1-1, is DTGVSQNPRHKITKRGQNVTFRCDPISEHNRLYWYRQTLGQGPEFLTYFQNEAQLEKSRLLSDRFSAERPKGSFSTLEIQRTEQGDSAMYLCASSPLRGRVNTEAFFGQGTRLTVV.

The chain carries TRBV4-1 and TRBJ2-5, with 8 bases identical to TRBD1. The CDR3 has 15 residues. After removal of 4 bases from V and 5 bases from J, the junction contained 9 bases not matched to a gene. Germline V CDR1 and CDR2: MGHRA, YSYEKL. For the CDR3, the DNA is TGCGCCAGCAGCCGTCACCCGGGACAGGAGGAGACCCAGTACTTC. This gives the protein CASSRHPGQEETQYF.

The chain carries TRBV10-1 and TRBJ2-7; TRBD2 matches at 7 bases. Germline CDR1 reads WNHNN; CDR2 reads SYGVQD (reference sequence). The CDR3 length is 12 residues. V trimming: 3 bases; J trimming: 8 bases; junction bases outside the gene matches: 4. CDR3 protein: CASSEGEGQQYF. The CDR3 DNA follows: TGCGCCAGCAGTGAAGGGGAGGGCCAGCAGTACTTC.